This T cell receptor (beta chain) was captured in a study of control samples from healthy donors and cancer patients. V shed 5 bases, J shed 10 bases, and the junction held 10 bases outside the gene matches. Germline lookup yields CDR1 SEHNR and CDR2 FQNEAQ (reference sequence). The CDR3 length is 15 residues. This clone has a handful of counts. TCRdb's table, derived via immunoSEQ multiplex PCR, lists solely in-frame clones and lacks some. The profile covers about 130,000 clones, with roughly 92% appearing a single time and about 0.6% taken by the ten largest. Material for sequencing was PBMCs. The chain employs TRBV7-9 and TRBJ1-4; 10 bases agree with TRBD1. This clonotype was obtained from a man older than 75 with head and neck cancer. The CDR3 nucleotides read TGTGCCAGCAGCGCCGGGGGACAGGGGATGGGAAAACTGTTTTTT. Translated, it gives CASSAGGQGMGKLFF.